This T cell receptor beta chain was captured in a study of T cells in Graves' hyperthyroidism and ophthalmopathy (dated 2019 in TCRdb). Study-wide context: Peripheral blood samples were taken at initial diagnosis, before any treatment was given. To identify distinguishing TCR V-J signatures, a discovery cohort of some 99 patients was used, comprising some 43 with Graves' ophthalmopathy and approximately 58 with stable Graves' hyperthyroidism. Whether ophthalmopathy could be predicted prospectively was tested in an independent validation cohort made up of fewer than 20 hyperthyroidism patients plus 17 patients who later progressed to ophthalmopathy. The 100 discovery patients were divided at random into training and test sets in a 7:3 ratio. In about 6 Graves' hyperthyroidism patients, the study also compared T-cell repertoires from thyroid tissue with T-cell repertoires from blood. After blood sampling, hyperthyroidism patients were treated with methimazole at a starting dose of 30 mg daily, and ophthalmopathy patients were treated with high-dose intravenous methylprednisolone. According to the paper, TCR Vbeta CDR3 sequencing was carried out on some 130 peripheral blood samples, which came from around 43 ophthalmopathy, some 73 hyperthyroidism and some 17 progressor patients.

V is clipped by 1 base and J by 3 bases, and the sequence between their germline boundaries is 13 bases long. The germline V gene yields MGHRA for CDR1 and YSYEKL for CDR2. The CDR3 contains 15 residues, cysteine and phenylalanine counted. This entry keeps only the CDR3 DNA: 45 bases, framed from base 1. Stable Graves' hyperthyroidism was defined as the absence of progression to ophthalmopathy over 18 months of follow-up. Hyperthyroidism patients were newly diagnosed, with disease duration under 2 months, and aged 18 to 65 years. Exclusion was applied to patients with uncontrolled infections, other autoimmune diseases, pregnancy or lactation. Diagnoses were established on the basis of clinical symptoms, serum thyroxine and TRAb, thyroid ultrasound, and orbital computed tomography. Ficoll-Paque density gradient centrifugation was used to isolate PBMCs from approximately 10 ml of fresh peripheral blood. Total RNA was extracted using Trizol reagent, and RNA quality was assessed on an Agilent 2100 Bioanalyzer.

Amplification of TCR beta CDR3 regions was carried out from RNA transcripts. A first-round RT-PCR of the TCR CDR3 used the HTBI primer set with the Qiagen OneStep RT-PCR kit. Libraries were constructed in a second round of multiplex PCR, after which size selection and purification were carried out. The libraries were sequenced on an Illumina HiSeq2000 using paired-end 100 bp reads. On the study's bioinformatics: SOAPnuke was used to process the raw data, with reads discarded if the reads contained adapters or uncalled bases, had a mean Phred below 15, or lacked an exact constant-primer or identifier match. High-quality paired reads were merged using COPE v1.2.5, and each unique nucleotide sequence was defined as a clonotype. MiTCR v1.1 was used to align the clonotypes against IMGT TRBV, TRBD and TRBJ reference segments. The analysis was restricted to V-J combinations with a frequency above 0.0001, which together covered 99% to 99.2% of the repertoires. A TCS score was defined as the ratio of F50 (clonal expansion) to E x V (chaos), with BLOSUM62-based TCRdist applied between CDR3 peptides within each V-J. Welch's t-statistics and random forest reduced around 510 V-J features to fewer than 15, which were used in a naive Bayes classifier (R e1071). The public reads were reprocessed in TCRdb via fastp at Q25 and MiXCR, keeping in-frame beta chains. Each entry is one CDR3 protein sequence, shown with its most common DNA and genes. The V and J calls and clone size come from TCRdb's table, not from the authors' own analysis. Across this sample there are 350,000 to 400,000 distinct CDR3 sequences, with around 13% seen only once. The ten most abundant clones make up 9.5% to 12% of the sample.

Overall results and qualifications from the work: Sample size was not statistically predetermined, and blinding of investigators to group allocation was not performed. In validation, the model predicted progression to ophthalmopathy a median of roughly six months before onset, with about 67% sensitivity and roughly 72% specificity. Blood samples also contained most of the expanded thyroid clonotypes (frequency above 0.001), which suggests that blood repertoires may reflect thyroid immune responses. A 13 V-J signature model separated ophthalmopathy from stable hyperthyroidism, with about 88% sensitivity and roughly 81% specificity in cross-validation and 80%/75% in testing.

This clonotype was found many times. Which antigen it targets is not known. Within one base of it there is no much larger clone, and no base qualities were kept. The sample consisted of blood. This receptor chain uses TRBV4-1 and TRBJ2-7, and perhaps TRBD1 as D gene, on 6 matching bases. This receptor was obtained from a woman aged 55-70 years with Graves' hyperthyroidism. The CDR3 here reads CASSQGTENGYEQYF. At the DNA level, the sequence is TGCGCCAGCAGCCAAGGGACAGAAAACGGCTACGAGCAGTACTTC.